This T cell receptor (beta chain) was identified during a study of HIV-infected patients and healthy controls. The V gene's germline CDR1 is MNHEY and CDR2 SVGAGI. Trimming took 6 bases from V and 3 from J; bases not matched to a gene: 6. This CDR3 is 14 amino acids long. This clonotype was observed a few times. MiXCR was run by TCRdb on the 5' RACE reads, yielding one entry per CDR3 protein. The sample records tens of thousands of distinct CDR3 sequences, 15% to 20% being singletons. This rearrangement joins TRBV6-5 to TRBJ2-7, with 9 positions matching TRBD1. This TCR derives from a human donor in good health. The sample comprised CD4+ T cells from blood. The CDR3 is CASSYRDRDYEQYF. CDR3 coding DNA: TGTGCCAGCAGCTACCGGGACAGGGACTACGAGCAGTACTTC.